Below, 9 T cell receptor beta chains from the same sample are listed, as sequenced in a study of shared clonotypes between healthy human individuals. The assay was immunoSEQ multiplex PCR, and TCRdb's table has in-frame clones only and misses some. The sample shows 550,000 to 850,000 clones, approximately 74% of them seen only once. Sequenced material: memory CD4+ T cells sorted from blood. The subset denotes: CD45RA-negative fraction. These receptors all come from a woman aged 30 to 39 in good health.

V is TRBV27 and J is TRBJ2-7; 7 nucleotides match TRBD1. The CDR3 consists of 15 residues. Germline V gene data show CDR1 as MNHEY and CDR2 as SMNVEV (reference sequence). J was trimmed by 3 bases and V by 5 bases; bases with no gene match: 10. CDR3 residues: CASSKTGTDDYEQYF. CDR3 DNA sequence: TGTGCCAGCAGTAAGACCGGGACAGATGACTACGAGCAGTACTTC.

The genes are TRBV25-1 and TRBJ2-5; possibly TRBD2 for D (6 bases). The J call may be faulty, since TRBJ2-7 better matches the DNA end. This CDR3 is 17 amino acids long. Germline loops: CDR1 MGHDK, CDR2 SYGVNS. The CDR3 loop reads CASSGGSGWGTYYEQYF. The CDR3 DNA is TGTGCCAGCAGTGGGGGCAGCGGGTGGGGGACCTACTACGAGCAGTACTTC.

The chain recombines TRBV6-7 with TRBJ2-5, with a possible D match to TRBD1 (5 bases). TRBV6-7 is filed as an ORF, its function uncertain. Trimming took 5 bases from V and 1 from J, leaving 17 bases between them. This CDR3 is built from 16 residues. The chain's CDR3 is CASSEPTGHFQETQYF. For the CDR3, the DNA is TGTGCCAGCAGTGAACCTACCGGACACTTCCAAGAGACCCAGTACTTC.

With regard to this clone: Other DNA sequences in this specimen translate into the identical CDR3. V and J are TRBV28 and TRBJ1-1; maybe TRBD1 (6 bases). The germline V and J ends were trimmed by 4 bases and 5 bases, with 11 bases remaining between them. The CDR3 has 13 residues. CDR1 is MDHEN, CDR2 SYDVKM, per germline. Here the CDR3 DNA reads TGTGCCAGCAGTTCTCAGGGGCGAACTGAAGCTTTCTTT. Amino acid sequence: CASSSQGRTEAFF.

This clone occurred once. The rearrangement uses TRBV27 and TRBJ2-1, with TRBD2 matching over 11 bases. Trimming cost V 2 bases and J 6 bases; bases outside gene matches: 12. Germline V gives CDR1 MNHEY, CDR2 SMNVEV (reference sequence). The CDR3 sequence is 18 residues long. CDR3 protein: CASSLKGVLAGVSNEQFF. The CDR3 bases are TGTGCCAGCAGTTTAAAGGGGGTACTAGCGGGAGTGAGCAATGAGCAGTTCTTC.

J is TRBJ2-5 and V is TRBV11-1, with D possibly matching TRBD2 (5 bases). CDR1 and CDR2 (germline): SGHAT, FQDESV (reference sequence). V lost 3 bases to trimming and J lost 5 bases, with 10 bases between them. This CDR3 has 13 residues. In DNA form, the CDR3 reads TGTGCCAGCAGCTTGGAGGAGCGCGAGACCCAGTACTTC. It specifies CASSLEERETQYF.

The chain has TRBV7-8 and TRBJ1-4; 9 nucleotides match TRBD1. V lost 5 bases and J lost 4; bases outside the gene matches: 14. The CDR3 runs 18 residues. CDR1 SGHVS and CDR2 FQNEAQ come from the germline V gene. Written as DNA, the CDR3 is TGTGCCAGCAGCCCCTCCGACAGGGGGATTGGGGGTAATGAAAAACTGTTTTTT. Translating gives CASSPSDRGIGGNEKLFF.

This clone was detected only a few times. The chain employs TRBV11-2 and TRBJ1-2, with D possibly being TRBD1 (5 bases). The ends were cut back, 2 bases at V and 4 bases at J, with 11 bases in the middle. Germline CDR1 SGHAT, CDR2 FQNNGV. The CDR3 spans 14 residues. DNA of the CDR3: TGTGCCAGCAGCTTAACGGGGGAAGGCTATGGCTACACCTTC. Its protein product is CASSLTGEGYGYTF.

This clone was observed a handful of times. This likely reflects a read error, since a far larger clone is one base away. Other DNA sequences in the same sample also yield this CDR3. The chain couples TRBV5-1 to TRBJ2-1, with D perhaps TRBD2 (6 bases). Between the trimmed V and J ends, which lost 0 bases and 4 bases, there was a span of 8 bases. The CDR3 has 14 amino acids. Per germline, CDR1 SGHRS and CDR2 YFSETQ. CDR3 in DNA: TGCGCCAGCAGCTTGGAGGGAGGATACAATGAGCAGTTCTTC. This codes for CASSLEGGYNEQFF.